What follows are 30 T cell receptor beta chains derived from one specimen sequenced in a study of a mutant IDH1 vaccine in newly diagnosed glioma (dated by TCRdb to about 2021). Explained via the paper, the time point label denotes: baseline, week 1 (first vaccination visit). This sample's treatment or condition label indicates: pre-vaccination baseline after standard-of-care therapy. The library came from the immunoSEQ multiplex PCR assay. Here the immuneACCESS table is served through TCRdb, limited to in-frame sequences with V and J called. Missing clones are a known gap in these copies; in checked studies unresolved V genes cover under half, and the rest lacks a known reason. This sample comprises some 70,000 clones, approximately 79% of them detected only once. The top ten hold more than 6.5% of the sample. The sample in question was PBMCs, obtained from a glioma patient treated with radiotherapy, temozolomide or both. These receptors were collected from a man aged 45 to 65 with glioma.

This chain uses TRBV15 with TRBJ1-2; D is uncertain. This CDR3 is built from 13 residues. The germline V gene encodes CDR1 LNHNV and CDR2 YYDKDF (reference sequence). V was pared by 1 base and J by 6 bases, with 9 bases between. Here the CDR3 DNA reads TGTGCCACCAGCAGAGTAAGGATTCATGGCTACACCTTC. This codes for CATSRVRIHGYTF.

This chain connects TRBV10-3 to TRBJ1-5, with 7 bases matching TRBD1. Trimming at V came to 10 bases and at J to 0 bases, leaving 3 bases not matched to a gene. CDR1 is ENHRY and CDR2 is SYGVKD in the germline V gene. CDR3 size: 13 residues. CDR3 region: CANRGDSNQPQHF. In DNA, the CDR3 is TGTGCCAACAGGGGCGATAGCAATCAGCCCCAGCATTTT.

The J gene is TRBJ1-2, the V gene TRBV15; 7 bases are a match to TRBD1. Germline CDR1 and CDR2: LNHNV and YYDKDF (reference sequence). The CDR3 totals 14 residues. V lost 5 bases and J lost 2; bases outside the gene matches: 5. The CDR3 region is CATSETGRNYGYTF. The CDR3 DNA sequence: TGTGCCACCAGCGAGACAGGGAGAAACTATGGCTACACCTTC.

The chain has TRBV6-1 and TRBJ1-5; 12 positions agree with TRBD1. Per germline, CDR1 MNHNS and CDR2 SASEGT. V was clipped by 6 bases and J by 2 bases; unmatched bases: 2. The CDR3 covers 15 residues. The CDR3 sequence is CASSGTGGGNQPQHF. The CDR3 nucleotides are TGTGCCAGCAGCGGGACAGGGGGCGGCAATCAGCCCCAGCATTTT.

A single count supports this clone. The chain couples TRBV5-5 to TRBJ1-5; TRBD1 is a possible D gene (6 bases). The CDR3 has 15 amino acids. The germline gives CDR1 SGHKS, CDR2 YYEKEE (reference sequence). V lost 4 bases to trimming and J lost 5 bases, with 16 bases between them. CDR3 DNA sequence: TGTGCCAGCAGCCCCCGGGGGGGGGCGGATCAGCCCCAGCATTTT. It specifies CASSPRGGADQPQHF. The variable domain in full, completed from reference TRBV5-5 and TRBJ1-5, reads DAGVTQSPTHLIKTRGQQVTLRCSPISGHKSVSWYQQVLGQGPQFIFQYYEKEERGRGNFPDRFSARQFPNYSSELNVNALLLGDSALYLCASSPRGGADQPQHFGDGTRLSIL.

This rearrangement joins TRBV5-1 to TRBJ2-5, with a possible D match to TRBD1 (5 bases). CDR3 length: 14 amino acids. Germline CDR1 is SGHRS and CDR2 is YFSETQ. Trimming removed 4 bases at V and 0 bases at J, with 10 bases between. The CDR3: CASSVTADQETQYF. The CDR3 DNA follows: TGCGCCAGCAGCGTGACAGCAGACCAAGAGACCCAGTACTTC.

The genes are TRBV29-1 and TRBJ1-2, with D unresolved. Germline-derived CDR1 and CDR2 are SQVTM and ANQGSEA. The V and J ends lost 5 bases and 4 bases respectively, with 17 bases between them. There are 14 residues in the CDR3. The CDR3 nucleotides are TGCAGCGTTTCCCCCTTTTCACCCCCCTATGGCTACACCTTC. As protein: CSVSPFSPPYGYTF.

The genes are TRBV7-6 and TRBJ1-1; D is undetermined. The CDR3 consists of 15 residues. The V end was cut by 2 bases, the J end by 1 base, with 11 bases between. In germline, CDR1 is SGHVS, CDR2 FNYEAQ. CDR3 coding DNA: TGTGCCAGCAGCTTAATGGGATCGGGGAACACTGAAGCTTTCTTT. The encoded protein is CASSLMGSGNTEAFF.

The chain has TRBV27 and TRBJ1-2; no clear D. The CDR3 consists of 13 residues. CDR1 and CDR2 from the germline V gene are MNHEY and SMNVEV (reference sequence). V was cut by 2 bases and J by 4 bases, with 8 bases left in between. The chain's CDR3 is CASSLREGYGYTF. The DNA of the CDR3 is TGTGCCAGCAGTTTAAGGGAGGGCTATGGCTACACCTTC.

This sequence joins TRBV6-6 and TRBJ1-1, with no clear D. Looked up from germline, CDR1 is MNHNY and CDR2 is SVGAGI (reference sequence). Trimming removed 4 bases from V and 6 bases from J, with 9 bases in between. This CDR3 has 12 amino acids. The CDR3 coding sequence is TGTGCCAGCAGTTCCTCGTCCTCTGAAGCTTTCTTT. This translates into CASSSSSSEAFF.

The chain uses TRBV6-5 and TRBJ1-4; TRBD1 is a possible D gene (5 bases). The germline V gene has CDR1 MNHEY and CDR2 SVGAGI. CDR3 length: 15 amino acids. V was trimmed by 5 bases and J by 7 bases, leaving 17 bases between them. The DNA for the CDR3 is TGTGCCAGCAGTCCAAACGGGGGTCGAGGTGAAAAACTGTTTTTT. Protein product: CASSPNGGRGEKLFF.

This rearrangement joins TRBV2 to TRBJ2-2; D assignment may be TRBD1 or TRBD2 (5 bases each). The V end lost 11 bases, the J end lost 1 base, and 14 bases lay between the germline ends. Germline V gives CDR1 SNHLY, CDR2 FYNNEI. CDR3 size: 14 residues. Here the CDR3 reads CAGTKLKNTGELFF. CDR3 sequence (DNA): TGTGCCGGGACGAAACTAAAGAACACCGGGGAGCTGTTTTTT.

This CDR3 is CASSPLGQGLNYGYTF. DNA of the CDR3: TGTGCCAGCTCACCTCTGGGACAGGGCCTTAACTATGGCTACACCTTC. The chain has TRBV18 and TRBJ1-2; 9 nucleotides line up with TRBD1. With V trimmed by 3 bases and J by 1 base, 6 bases remained unmatched. CDR3 size: 16 residues. The germline CDR1 and CDR2 sequences are KGHSH and LQKENI.

J is TRBJ2-2 and V is TRBV6-5, with 7 bases lining up with TRBD1. The CDR3 runs to 13 residues. V lost 8 bases to trimming and J lost 1 base; unmatched junction nucleotides: 1. Germline values: CDR1 MNHEY, CDR2 SVGAGI. The CDR3: CASRQGNTGELFF. CDR3 nucleotide sequence: TGTGCCAGCCGACAGGGGAACACCGGGGAGCTGTTTTTT.

This chain links TRBV6-5 with TRBJ2-7; 7 positions match TRBD1. CDR1 and CDR2 (germline): MNHEY, SVGAGI. With V trimmed by 5 bases and J by 5 bases, 9 bases remained unmatched. This CDR3 spans 14 amino acids. CDR3 in DNA: TGTGCCAGCAGTACCCCCCGGACAGGACACGAGCAGTACTTC. Residues: CASSTPRTGHEQYF.

V usage is TRBV14 and J usage is TRBJ2-1, with 8 nucleotides matching TRBD1. Germline-derived CDR1 and CDR2 are SGHDN and FVKESK. V was clipped by 4 bases and J by 4 bases; unmatched bases: 18. This CDR3 is 19 amino acids long. The CDR3 reads CASSPLTPGQGRYYNEQFF. The CDR3 DNA reads as TGTGCCAGCAGCCCCCTTACCCCAGGACAGGGCCGATATTACAATGAGCAGTTCTTC.

This CDR3 is CASSLVGDQPQHF. The CDR3 coding sequence is TGTGCCAGCAGCTTAGTCGGTGATCAGCCCCAGCATTTT. This sequence joins TRBV7-9 and TRBJ1-5; D uncertain. The V end lost 1 base, the J end lost 5 bases, and 6 bases lay between the germline ends. Germline assignment: CDR1 SEHNR and CDR2 FQNEAQ (reference sequence). The CDR3 has 13 residues.

V usage is TRBV5-1 and J usage is TRBJ2-5, with 8 bases aligning to TRBD1. Germline CDR1 and CDR2: SGHRS and YFSETQ. CDR3 length: 15 residues. The trim removed 2 bases at V and 5 bases at J, leaving 8 bases unmatched. CDR3 DNA: TGCGCCAGCAGCTTCGGGACAGGACCACGGGAGACCCAGTACTTC. Protein: CASSFGTGPRETQYF.

This chain links TRBV30 with TRBJ2-3, with D perhaps being TRBD1 or TRBD2 (7 bases each). The CDR3 has 14 amino acids. From germline, CDR1 is GTSNPN and CDR2 SVGIG (reference sequence). V lost 1 base and J 4 bases, leaving 12 bases between the germline ends. The CDR3, as DNA: TGTGCCTGGAGTGAAGCGGGGACAGCAGATACGCAGTATTTT. Protein: CAWSEAGTADTQYF.

The CDR3 DNA reads TGCGCCAGCAGCCAAGATCCGAGAACCGACTATGGCTACACCTTC. Translating it yields CASSQDPRTDYGYTF. V is TRBV4-1 and J is TRBJ1-2; D call uncertain. V lost 0 bases to trimming and J lost 3 bases, with 11 bases between them. The CDR3 sequence is 15 residues long. Germline V gene data show CDR1 as MGHRA and CDR2 as YSYEKL.

The chain combines TRBV12-5 with TRBJ1-1, with 8 nucleotides matching TRBD1. V shed 5 bases, J shed 5 bases, and the junction held 10 bases outside the gene matches. Germline V gene sequence: CDR1 LGHNT, CDR2 FRNRAP. CDR3 length: 15 residues. The CDR3 spells CASGRSTGGRTEAFF. DNA for the CDR3: TGTGCTAGTGGTCGATCTACAGGGGGTCGGACTGAAGCTTTCTTT.

The chain uses TRBV15 and TRBJ1-5; D not certain. Germline V gene lookup returns CDR1 LNHNV and CDR2 YYDKDF (reference sequence). The V end lost 3 bases, the J end lost 3 bases, and 18 bases lay between the germline ends. This CDR3 region has 17 residues. The CDR3 nucleotides are TGTGCCACCAGCAGGCACGTCGACTTCAGCCCCAATCAGCCCCAGCATTTT. This codes for CATSRHVDFSPNQPQHF.

The V call is TRBV18, the J call TRBJ2-3; 12 bases fit TRBD1. The trim removed 3 bases at V and 3 bases at J, leaving 4 bases unmatched. CDR1 is KGHSH, CDR2 LQKENI, per germline. The CDR3 runs to 16 residues. CDR3 residues: CASSPGTGGRTDTQYF. The DNA for the CDR3 is TGTGCCAGCTCACCGGGGACAGGGGGCCGGACAGATACGCAGTATTTT.

The chain employs TRBV7-2 and TRBJ2-7; D is perhaps TRBD1 or TRBD2 (5 bases each). V lost 5 bases to trimming and J lost 4 bases, with 15 bases between them. Looked up from germline, CDR1 is SGHTA and CDR2 is FQGNSA. The CDR3 is made up of 14 amino acids. CDR3 amino acids: CASSPTGGGYEQYF. The CDR3 DNA reads as TGTGCCAGCAGCCCCACTGGGGGTGGGTACGAGCAGTACTTC.

The chain couples TRBV7-9 to TRBJ1-2; a weak D match, TRBD1 (5 bases). This CDR3 is 13 amino acids long. The V gene's germline CDR1 is SEHNR and CDR2 FQNEAQ (reference sequence). The V end was cut by 6 bases, the J end by 3 bases, with 11 bases between. The CDR3 DNA sequence: TGTGCCAGCAGTTCTGACAGAGACTATGGCTACACCTTC. It translates to CASSSDRDYGYTF.

V usage is TRBV29-1 and J usage is TRBJ1-5; 8 bases align to TRBD1. V gave up 5 bases and J gave up 3 bases; unmatched junction bases: 3. The CDR3 spans 13 residues. Germline V gene sequence: CDR1 SQVTM, CDR2 ANQGSEA. The CDR3 bases are TGCAGCGTTCGGACAGGGAACAATCAGCCCCAGCATTTT. Translated, it gives CSVRTGNNQPQHF.

V usage is TRBV5-1 and J usage is TRBJ2-1, with D possibly matching TRBD2 (5 bases). The CDR3 length is 13 residues. V shed 4 bases and J shed 9 bases, with 14 bases lying between them. The germline gives CDR1 SGHRS, CDR2 YFSETQ. The CDR3, as DNA: TGCGCCAGCAGCCCGGACTCCACCGCTGAGCAGTTCTTC. The encoded protein is CASSPDSTAEQFF.

The rearrangement links TRBV6-4 to TRBJ2-2, with unresolved D. The germline V and J ends were trimmed by 6 bases and 2 bases, with 13 bases remaining between them. This CDR3 has 15 amino acids. Germline V gene data show CDR1 as MRHNA and CDR2 as SNTAGT. CDR3 DNA: TGTGCCAGCAGGCAACACCATACCAACACCGGGGAGCTGTTTTTT. As protein: CASRQHHTNTGELFF.

J is TRBJ1-1 and V is TRBV29-1; possible D gene TRBD1, 5 bases. This CDR3 is 13 amino acids long. Trimming left V 3 bases short and J 4 bases short, with 12 bases between. Germline values: CDR1 SQVTM, CDR2 ANQGSEA. The DNA of the CDR3 is TGCAGCGTTGAGGGACCTCTCAGCACTGAAGCTTTCTTT. It translates to CSVEGPLSTEAFF.

This clone was seen just once. The genes are TRBV11-2 and TRBJ2-1; TRBD2 matches 7 bases. The germline CDR1 and CDR2 sequences are SGHAT and FQNNGV. The CDR3 runs to 15 residues. V lost 1 base to trimming and J lost 2 bases; unmatched junction nucleotides: 2. CDR3 DNA sequence: TGTGCCAGCAGCTTAGGCCGGGGGGCCTACAATGAGCAGTTCTTC. The encoded protein is CASSLGRGAYNEQFF.